The present T cell receptor (beta chain) was sequenced within a study of cytomegalovirus exposure and HLA in healthy donors. The PCR employed 60 Vbeta primers together with 13 Jbeta primers. Only in-frame clones appear in the TCRdb table, and some are missing; sequencing was by immunoSEQ multiplex PCR. The sample records roughly 120,000 clones, around three quarters being singletons. The V gene's germline CDR1 is KGHSH and CDR2 LQKENI. This CDR3 is 13 amino acids long. Trimming cost V 2 bases and J 4 bases, with 8 bases left between them. The J gene is TRBJ1-2, the V gene TRBV18; D is unclear. Sequencing was carried out using PBMCs. This TCR was sampled from a man aged 30 to 45 in good health and CMV-seronegative. CDR3 loop: CASSPGEGYGYTF. The CDR3 DNA follows: TGTGCCAGCTCACCAGGGGAGGGCTATGGCTACACCTTC.